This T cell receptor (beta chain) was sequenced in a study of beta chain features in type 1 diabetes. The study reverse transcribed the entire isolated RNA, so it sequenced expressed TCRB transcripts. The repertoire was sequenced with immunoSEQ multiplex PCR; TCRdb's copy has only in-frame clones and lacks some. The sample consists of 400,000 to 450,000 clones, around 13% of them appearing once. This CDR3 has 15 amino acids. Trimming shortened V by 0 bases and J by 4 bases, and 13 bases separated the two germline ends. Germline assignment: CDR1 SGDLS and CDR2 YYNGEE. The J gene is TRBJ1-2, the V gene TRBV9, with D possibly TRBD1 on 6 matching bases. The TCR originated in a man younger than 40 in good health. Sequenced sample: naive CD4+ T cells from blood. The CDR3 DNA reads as TGTGCCAGCAGCGTAGCCGACAGGAGCACCTATGGCTACACCTTC. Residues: CASSVADRSTYGYTF.